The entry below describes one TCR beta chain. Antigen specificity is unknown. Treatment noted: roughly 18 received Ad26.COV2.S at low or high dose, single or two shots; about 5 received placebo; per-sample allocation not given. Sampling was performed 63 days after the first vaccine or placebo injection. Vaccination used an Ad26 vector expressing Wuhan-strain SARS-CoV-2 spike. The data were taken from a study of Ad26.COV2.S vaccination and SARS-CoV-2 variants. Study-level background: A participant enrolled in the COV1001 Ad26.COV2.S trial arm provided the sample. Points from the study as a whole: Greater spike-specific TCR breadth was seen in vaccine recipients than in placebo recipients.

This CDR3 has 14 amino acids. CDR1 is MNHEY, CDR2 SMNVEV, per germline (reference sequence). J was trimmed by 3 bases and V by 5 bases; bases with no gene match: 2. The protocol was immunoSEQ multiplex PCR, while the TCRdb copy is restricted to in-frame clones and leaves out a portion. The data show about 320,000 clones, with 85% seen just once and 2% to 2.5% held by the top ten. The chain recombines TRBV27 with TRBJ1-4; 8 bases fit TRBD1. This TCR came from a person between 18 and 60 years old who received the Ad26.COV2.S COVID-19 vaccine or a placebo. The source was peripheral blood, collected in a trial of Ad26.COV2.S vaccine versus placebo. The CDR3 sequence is CASSGQGSNEKLFF. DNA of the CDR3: TGTGCCAGCAGTGGACAGGGTTCTAATGAAAAACTGTTTTTT. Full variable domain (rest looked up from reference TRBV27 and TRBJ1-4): EAQVTQNPRYLITVTGKKLTVTCSQNMNHEYMSWYRQDPGLGLRQIYYSMNVEVTDKGDVPEGYKVSRKEKRNFPLILESPSPNQTSLYFCASSGQGSNEKLFFGSGTQLSVL.